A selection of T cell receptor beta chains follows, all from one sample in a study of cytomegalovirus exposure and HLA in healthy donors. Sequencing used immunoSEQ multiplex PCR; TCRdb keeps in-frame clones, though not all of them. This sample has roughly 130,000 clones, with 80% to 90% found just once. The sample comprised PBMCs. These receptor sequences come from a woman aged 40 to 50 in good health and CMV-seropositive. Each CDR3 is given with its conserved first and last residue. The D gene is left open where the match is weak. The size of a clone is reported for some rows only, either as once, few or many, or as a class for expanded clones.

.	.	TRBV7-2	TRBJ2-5	TGTGCCAGCAGCTTAGACGGCAGGGCGGAGACCCAGTACTTC	CASSLDGRAETQYF
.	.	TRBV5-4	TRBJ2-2	TGTGCCAGCAGCTCCCGACTCGGGGAGCTGTTTTTT	CASSSRLGELFF
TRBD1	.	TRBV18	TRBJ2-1	TGTGCCAGCTCACCAGGTGAGGGGGCCCACAATGAGCAGTTCTTC	CASSPGEGAHNEQFF
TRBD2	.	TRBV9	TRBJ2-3	TGTGCCAGCAGCGTCCAAATGGGAGCGGGAGGGAACACAGATACGCAGTATTTT	CASSVQMGAGGNTDTQYF
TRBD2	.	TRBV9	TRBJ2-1	TGTGCCAGCAGCGTAGGTAAAAGCGGGGGAAACTCCTACAATGAGCAGTTCTTC	CASSVGKSGGNSYNEQFF
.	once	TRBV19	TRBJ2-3	TGTGCCAGTGGAGGGCCTCCCGATACGCAGTATTTT	CASGGPPDTQYF
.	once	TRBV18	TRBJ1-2	TGTGCCAGCTCACCTGAGGCAGTTAATGGCTACACCTTC	CASSPEAVNGYTF
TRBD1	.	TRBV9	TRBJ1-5	TGTGCCAGCAGCGTAGGATTGGACAGGCATCAGCCCCAGCATTTT	CASSVGLDRHQPQHF
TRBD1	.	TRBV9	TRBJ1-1	TGTGCCAGCAGCGAATCGACAGGGGTGGTTACTGAAGCTTTCTTT	CASSESTGVVTEAFF
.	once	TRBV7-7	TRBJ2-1	TGTGCTAGCAGCCCCAGACAGGCGAGCTCCTACAATGAGCAGTTCTTC	CASSPRQASSYNEQFF
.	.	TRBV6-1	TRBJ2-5	TGTGCCAGCAGTGAGAGGACATCCCTAGAGACCCAGTACTTC	CASSERTSLETQYF
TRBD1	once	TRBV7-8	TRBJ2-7	TGTGCCAGCAGCAAAGCGACAGGGGGTAACTACGAGCAGTACTTC	CASSKATGGNYEQYF
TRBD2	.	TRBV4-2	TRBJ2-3	TGTGCCAGCAGCCAAGATCTTCGGGAGGCGGGAGATACGCAGTATTTT	CASSQDLREAGDTQYF
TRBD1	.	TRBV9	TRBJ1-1	TGTGCCAGCAGCGTAGAACAGGGGACTGAAGCTTTCTTT	CASSVEQGTEAFF
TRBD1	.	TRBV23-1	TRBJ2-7	TGCGCCAGCAGCCACCGGACAGGGCGGGAACCGTACTTC	CASSHRTGREPYF
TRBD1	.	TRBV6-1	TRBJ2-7	TGTGCCAGCAGTGAGACCGGGACAGGGGTCGAGCAGTACTTC	CASSETGTGVEQYF
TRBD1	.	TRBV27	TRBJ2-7	TGTGCCAGCAGTTCCGACAGGGTCTCCTACGAGCAGTACTTC	CASSSDRVSYEQYF
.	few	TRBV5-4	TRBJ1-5	TGTGCCAGCACCAACGGGCCCCAGCATTTT	CASTNGPQHF
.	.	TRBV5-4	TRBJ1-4	TGTGCCAGCAGCCTCGAACCAGGGTCAACTAATGAAAAACTGTTTTTT	CASSLEPGSTNEKLFF
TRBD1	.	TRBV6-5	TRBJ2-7	TGTGCCAGCAGCCCAGGACAGGGGCGGTACGAGCAGTACTTC	CASSPGQGRYEQYF
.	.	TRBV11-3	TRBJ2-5	TGTGCCAGCTCCCGGGACTCACGGGAGACCCAGTACTTC	CASSRDSRETQYF
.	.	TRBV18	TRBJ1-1	TGTGCCAGCTCACCACTGGGGGGCACTGAAGCTTTCTTT	CASSPLGGTEAFF
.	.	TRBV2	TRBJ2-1	TGTGCCAGCAGGGGTGGCGGTGGCTCCTACAATGAGCAGTTCTTC	CASRGGGGSYNEQFF
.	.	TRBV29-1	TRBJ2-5	TGCAGCGTTTTGAGGGGGCCGGGGGAGTTGGAGACCCAGTACTTC	CSVLRGPGELETQYF
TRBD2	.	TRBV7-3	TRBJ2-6	TGTGCCAGCAGCTTAGGTAGCGGGAGGGCCTCTGGGGCCAACGTCCTGACTTTC	CASSLGSGRASGANVLTF
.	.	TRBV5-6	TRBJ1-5	TGTGCCAGCAGCTGGGGAGGGGGGGGCCTCCTTAATCAGCCCCAGCATTTT	CASSWGGGGLLNQPQHF
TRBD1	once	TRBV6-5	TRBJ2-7	TGTGCCAGCAGTCGGGACAGGGGCCACGAGCAGTACTTC	CASSRDRGHEQYF
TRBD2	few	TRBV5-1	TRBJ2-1	TGCGCCAGCAGCTTCCCTAGCGGGGGGGCGTACAATGAGCAGTTCTTC	CASSFPSGGAYNEQFF
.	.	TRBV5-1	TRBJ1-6	TGCGCCAGCAGCTTGAGCGTCGGTAATTCACCCCTCCACTTT	CASSLSVGNSPLHF